This T cell receptor (beta chain) was retrieved from a study of blood T cell repertoires in COVID-19. At the level of the study: Spain, Italy and the United States supplied samples that represented acute and convalescent COVID-19. PBMCs, B-cell-depleted T cells, or T cells were the source of the cDNA or gDNA that made up the material.

Methods used by the authors: It was from reference gene primer amplification that nucleated cell counts were estimated. TCRdb's table, derived via immunoSEQ multiplex PCR, lists solely in-frame clones and lacks some. That table furnishes V, J and clone size, whereas the DNA furnished D and trimming. This sample has fewer than 130,000 clones, with approximately 62% found just once. The CDR3 is 14 residues long. V was trimmed by 0 bases and J by 7 bases, leaving 7 bases between them. Germline V gives CDR1 LGHDT, CDR2 YNNKEL (reference sequence). The gene calls are TRBV3-1 (or the pseudogene TRBV3-2) and TRBJ1-6; D may be TRBD1 (5 bases). Sequenced sample: peripheral blood. The TCR was taken from a man older than 75 with acute or convalescent COVID-19. The CDR3 here is CASSQEGANSPLHF. In nucleotides, the CDR3 is TGTGCCAGCAGCCAAGAAGGGGCAAATTCACCCCTCCACTTT.